This TCR beta chain emerged from a study of cytomegalovirus exposure and HLA in healthy donors. Study-level points and caveats: According to an earlier analysis, most TCR beta V segments yielded productive rearrangements about 90% or about 30% of the time.

PCR employed 60 Vbeta and 13 Jbeta primers. Under the authors' procedure: Roughly 12 million shared chains were among some 80 million unique TCR beta chains counted in a later analysis. Assay: immunoSEQ multiplex PCR; the TCRdb copy retains only in-frame clones and omits some. Clonal size and the V and J genes are those of that table, whereas D and trimming came from the DNA. The sample consists of around 160,000 clones, over 75% of them appearing once. The CDR3 is 16 amino acids. CDR1 and CDR2 from the germline V gene are SGHRS and YFSETQ. V was cut by 1 base and J by 9 bases, with 17 bases left in between. Concerning this clone: The target antigen is unknown.

This receptor was taken from a man aged 45-65 years in good health and CMV-seropositive. Sequences were obtained from PBMCs. V gene TRBV5-1 combines with J gene TRBJ1-6; D is ambiguous. The CDR3 bases are TGCGCCAGCAGCTTGTCCGGACTACACTCCACTTCACCCCTCCACTTT. This codes for CASSLSGLHSTSPLHF.